This TCR beta chain came from a study of shared clonotypes between healthy human individuals. Study background: Each donor's CD4 naive and CD4 memory cells filled three plates apiece, CD8 naive two, and CD8 memory one.

Assay used: immunoSEQ multiplex PCR; TCRdb lists only in-frame clones, some missing. The top ten hold more than 0.85% of the sample, which has about 1.1 million clones, around three quarters seen once. Concerning this clone: Its antigen is not identified.

Study findings and constraints: For sorted subsets, rarefaction showed incomplete sequencing despite large depth. Naive CD4 clonotypes overlapped across a handful of donors at approximately 5.3%.

V was shortened by 6 bases and J by 1 base, with 15 bases between the two germline ends. The CDR3 is made up of 15 amino acids. Germline V gene data show CDR1 as MNHEY and CDR2 as SVGAGI. The sample taken for sequencing was memory CD4+ T cells from PBMCs. Documented subset: CD45RA-negative fraction. This receptor was obtained from a man younger than 35 in good health. Some clones in this sample may be carry-over from other donors' samples. The chain uses TRBV6-5 and TRBJ1-1; tentatively, D is TRBD1 (5 bases). CDR3 protein: CASSRDRRTNTEAFF. CDR3 bases: TGTGCCAGCAGCCGGGACCGAAGAACGAACACTGAAGCTTTCTTT.